This T cell receptor (beta chain) derives from a study of T cell repertoires in cytomegalovirus infection. Study in general: CMV epitopes that were recently identified and HLA-C-restricted were used alongside well-studied HLA-B-restricted ones.

Study observations and caveats: HLA-C-restricted TCR beta clonotypes specific for CMV led the ex vivo response.

Using its own MiXCR run on the reads, TCRdb lists one record per CDR3 protein. The sample consists of 830,000 or so distinct CDR3 sequences, 32% of them appearing once. The germline V and J ends were trimmed by 2 bases and 8 bases, with 15 bases remaining between them. This CDR3 is built from 15 residues. CDR1 is MNHEY and CDR2 is SVGAGI in the germline V gene. Comments on this clonotype: The target antigen is unknown.

The source was cultured CD8+ T cells from PBMCs, collected from culture after CMV antigen stimulation. This chain connects TRBV6-5 to TRBJ1-4; D gene uncertain. This receptor was identified in a human donor in good health (CMV status not recorded). Some clones in this sample may be carry-over from other donors' samples. The CDR3 loop reads CASSYAVTAGEKLFF. Here the CDR3 DNA reads TGTGCCAGCAGTTACGCGGTCACGGCGGGGGAAAAACTGTTTTTT.